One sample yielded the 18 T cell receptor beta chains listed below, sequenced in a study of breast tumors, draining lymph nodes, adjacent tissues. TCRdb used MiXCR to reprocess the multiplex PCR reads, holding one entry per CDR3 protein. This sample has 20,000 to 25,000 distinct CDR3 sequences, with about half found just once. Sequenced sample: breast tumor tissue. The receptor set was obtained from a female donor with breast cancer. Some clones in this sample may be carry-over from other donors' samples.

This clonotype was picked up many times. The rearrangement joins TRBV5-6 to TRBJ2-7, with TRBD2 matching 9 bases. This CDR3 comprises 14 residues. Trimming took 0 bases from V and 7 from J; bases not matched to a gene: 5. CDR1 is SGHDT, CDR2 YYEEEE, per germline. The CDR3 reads CASSLVSGSEEQYF. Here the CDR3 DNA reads TGTGCCAGCAGCTTGGTTAGCGGGAGTGAAGAGCAGTACTTC.

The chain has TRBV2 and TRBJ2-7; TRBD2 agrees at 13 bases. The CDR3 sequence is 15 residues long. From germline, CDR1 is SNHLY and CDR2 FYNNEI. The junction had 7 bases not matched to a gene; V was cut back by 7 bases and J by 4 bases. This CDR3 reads CASKWTSGSVYEQYF. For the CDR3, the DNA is TGTGCCAGCAAGTGGACTAGCGGGAGCGTATACGAGCAGTACTTC.

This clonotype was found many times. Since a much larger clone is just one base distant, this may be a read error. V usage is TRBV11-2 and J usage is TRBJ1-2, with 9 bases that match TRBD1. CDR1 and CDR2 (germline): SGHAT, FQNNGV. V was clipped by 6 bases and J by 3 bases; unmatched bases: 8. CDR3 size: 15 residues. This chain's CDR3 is CASSPRTGADYGYTF. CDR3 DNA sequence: TGTGCCAGCAGTCCCCGGACAGGGGCCGACTATGGCTACACCTTC. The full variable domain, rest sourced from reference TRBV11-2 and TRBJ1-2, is EAGVAQSPRYKIIEKRQSVAFWCNPISGHATLYWYQQILGQGPKLLIQFQNNGVVDDSQLPKDRFSAERLKGVDSTLKIQPAKLEDSAVYLCASSPRTGADYGYTFGSGTRLTVV.

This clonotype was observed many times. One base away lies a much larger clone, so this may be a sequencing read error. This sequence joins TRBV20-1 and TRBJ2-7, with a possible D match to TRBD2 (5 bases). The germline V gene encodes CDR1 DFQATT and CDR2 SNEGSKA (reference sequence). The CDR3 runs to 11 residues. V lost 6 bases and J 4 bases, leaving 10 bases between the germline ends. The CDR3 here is CSAAGEYEQYF. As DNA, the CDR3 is TGCAGTGCCGCGGGCGAGTACGAGCAGTACTTC.

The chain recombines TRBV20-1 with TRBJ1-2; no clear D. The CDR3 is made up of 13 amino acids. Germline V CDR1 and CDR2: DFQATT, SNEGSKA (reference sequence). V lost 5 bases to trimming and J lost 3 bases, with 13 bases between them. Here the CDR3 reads CSAPQLADYGYTF. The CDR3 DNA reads TGCAGTGCTCCTCAACTAGCGGACTATGGCTACACCTTC.

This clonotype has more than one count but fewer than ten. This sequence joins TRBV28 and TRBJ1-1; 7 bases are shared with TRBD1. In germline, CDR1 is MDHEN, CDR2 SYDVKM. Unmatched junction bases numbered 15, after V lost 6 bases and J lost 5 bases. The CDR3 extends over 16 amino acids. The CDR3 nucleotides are TGTGCCAGCAGAGTTCTGGGGGGAAGGGGGCGAACTGAAGCTTTCTTT. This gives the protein CASRVLGGRGRTEAFF.

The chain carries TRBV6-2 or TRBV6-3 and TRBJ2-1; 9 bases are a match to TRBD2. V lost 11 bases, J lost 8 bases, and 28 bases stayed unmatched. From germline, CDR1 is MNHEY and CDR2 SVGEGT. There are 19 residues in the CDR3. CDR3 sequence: CACLWISGSRPPPLYEQFF. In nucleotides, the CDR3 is TGTGCCTGCCTGTGGATTAGCGGGAGTCGGCCCCCCCCATTGTATGAGCAGTTCTTC.

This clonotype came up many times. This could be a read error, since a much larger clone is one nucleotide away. In DNA form, the CDR3 reads TGTGCCAGCAGTCACGACAGGGGACGAGTTGATTCACCCCTCCACTTT. Translating it yields CASSHDRGRVDSPLHF. The rearrangement uses TRBV6-2 or TRBV6-3 and TRBJ1-6; 8 bases are a match to TRBD1. CDR1 MNHEY and CDR2 SVGEGT come from the germline V gene. The V segment lost 5 bases and the J segment 8 bases; nucleotides outside the gene matches: 11. There are 16 residues in the CDR3.

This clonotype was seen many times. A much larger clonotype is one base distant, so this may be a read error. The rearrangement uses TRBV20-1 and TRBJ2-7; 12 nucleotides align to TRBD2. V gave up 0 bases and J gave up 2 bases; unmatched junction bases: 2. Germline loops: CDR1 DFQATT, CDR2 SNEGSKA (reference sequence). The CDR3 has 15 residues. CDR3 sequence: CSARDLAGGAYEQYF. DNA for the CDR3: TGCAGTGCTAGAGATCTAGCGGGGGGGGCCTACGAGCAGTACTTC.

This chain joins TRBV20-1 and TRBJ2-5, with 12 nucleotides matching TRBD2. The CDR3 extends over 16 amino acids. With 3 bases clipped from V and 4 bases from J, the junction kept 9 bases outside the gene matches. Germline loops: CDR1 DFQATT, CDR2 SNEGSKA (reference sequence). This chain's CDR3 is CSASSSGRGLGETQYF. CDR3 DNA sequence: TGCAGTGCTAGCTCTAGCGGGAGGGGGTTAGGAGAGACCCAGTACTTC.

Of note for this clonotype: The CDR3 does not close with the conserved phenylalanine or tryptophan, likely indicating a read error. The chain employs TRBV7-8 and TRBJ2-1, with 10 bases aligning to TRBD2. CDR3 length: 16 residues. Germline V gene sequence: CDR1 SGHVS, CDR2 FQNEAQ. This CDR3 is CASSPRDGTSVNEQFS. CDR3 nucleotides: TGTGCCAGCAGCCCACGGGACGGGACTAGCGTCAATGAACAGTTCTCC.

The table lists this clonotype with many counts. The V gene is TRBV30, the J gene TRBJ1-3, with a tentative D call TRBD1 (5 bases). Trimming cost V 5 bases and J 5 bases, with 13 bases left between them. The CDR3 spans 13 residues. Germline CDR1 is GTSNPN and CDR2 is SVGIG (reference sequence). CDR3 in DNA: TGTGCCTGGTTGTGGGGGTACCGAAACACCATATATTTT. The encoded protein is CAWLWGYRNTIYF.

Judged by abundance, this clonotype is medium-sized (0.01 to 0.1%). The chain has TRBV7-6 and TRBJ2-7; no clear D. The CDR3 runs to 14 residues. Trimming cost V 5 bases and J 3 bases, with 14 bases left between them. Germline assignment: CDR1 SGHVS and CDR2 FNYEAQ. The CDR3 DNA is TGTGCCAGCAGCCTCGATGGTGCTGGCTACGAGCAGTACTTC. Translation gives CASSLDGAGYEQYF.

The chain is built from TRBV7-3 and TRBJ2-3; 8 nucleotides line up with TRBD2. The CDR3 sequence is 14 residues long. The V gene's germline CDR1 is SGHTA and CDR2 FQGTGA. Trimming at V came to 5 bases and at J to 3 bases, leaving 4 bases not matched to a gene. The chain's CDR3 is CASSARLATDTQYF. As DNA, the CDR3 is TGTGCCAGCAGCGCCCGACTAGCGACAGATACGCAGTATTTT.

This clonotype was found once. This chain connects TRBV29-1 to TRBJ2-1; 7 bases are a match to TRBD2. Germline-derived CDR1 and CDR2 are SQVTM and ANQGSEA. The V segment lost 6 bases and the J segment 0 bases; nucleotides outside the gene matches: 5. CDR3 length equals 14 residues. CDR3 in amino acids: CSVKRDSSYNEQFF. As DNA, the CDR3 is TGCAGCGTGAAGCGGGATAGCTCCTACAATGAGCAGTTCTTC.

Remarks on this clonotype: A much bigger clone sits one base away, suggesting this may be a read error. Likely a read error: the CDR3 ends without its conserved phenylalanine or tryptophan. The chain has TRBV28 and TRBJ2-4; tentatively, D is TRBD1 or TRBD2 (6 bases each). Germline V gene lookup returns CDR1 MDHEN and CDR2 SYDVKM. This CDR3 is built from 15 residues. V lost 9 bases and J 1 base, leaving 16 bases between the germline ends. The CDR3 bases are TGTGCCAGTGGAAAGAGAGGGGGGGCCAAAAACATTCAGTACCTC. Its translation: CASGKRGGAKNIQYL.

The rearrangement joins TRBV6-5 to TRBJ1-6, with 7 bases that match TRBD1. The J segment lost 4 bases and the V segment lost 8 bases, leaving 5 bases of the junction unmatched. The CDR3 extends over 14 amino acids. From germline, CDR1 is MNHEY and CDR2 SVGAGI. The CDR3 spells CASWRQGYNSPLHF. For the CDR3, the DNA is TGTGCCAGCTGGAGACAGGGTTATAATTCACCCCTCCACTTT.

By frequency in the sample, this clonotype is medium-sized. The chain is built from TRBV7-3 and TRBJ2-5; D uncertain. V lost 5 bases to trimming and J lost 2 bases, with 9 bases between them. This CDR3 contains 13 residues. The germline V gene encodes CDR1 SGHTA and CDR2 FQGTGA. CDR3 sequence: CASSNSPQETQYF. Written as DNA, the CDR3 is TGTGCCAGCAGCAATTCCCCACAAGAGACCCAGTACTTC.